The 23 T cell receptor beta chains listed next were all sequenced from one sample in a study of blood T cell repertoires in COVID-19. Assay used: immunoSEQ multiplex PCR; TCRdb lists only in-frame clones, some missing. Of some 320,000 clones in the sample, roughly 90% were seen once. Material: PBMCs or T cells enriched from blood (not recorded which). These receptors were taken from a man between 60 and 75 years old who had recovered from COVID-19.

The chain uses TRBV24-1 and TRBJ2-1; 8 positions match TRBD2. This CDR3 is built from 13 residues. The germline V gene has CDR1 KGHDR and CDR2 SFDVKD. Germline trimming cut 8 bases from V and 5 bases from J; bases unmatched to any gene: 4. This chain's CDR3 is CATTGTRNNEQFF. The CDR3 nucleotides read TGTGCCACCACCGGGACTAGAAACAATGAGCAGTTCTTC.

The chain carries TRBV27 and TRBJ1-2, with D tentatively TRBD1 (5 bases). The CDR3 has 14 amino acids. Trimming left V 7 bases short and J 6 bases short, with 18 bases between. Germline V lookup: CDR1 MNHEY, CDR2 SMNVEV (reference sequence). The CDR3 loop is CASNEAGRVNGYTF. CDR3 bases: TGTGCCAGCAACGAGGCAGGGCGAGTAAATGGCTACACCTTC.

The chain has TRBV3-1 (or the pseudogene TRBV3-2) and TRBJ1-3, with D perhaps matching TRBD1 (6 bases). V gave up 3 bases and J gave up 2 bases, with 11 bases separating them. The germline CDR1 and CDR2 sequences are LGHDT and YNNKEL (reference sequence). CDR3 length: 15 residues. CDR3 in amino acids: CASSHLTGPGNTIYF. The CDR3, as DNA: TGTGCCAGCAGCCACCTGACAGGACCTGGAAACACCATATATTTT.

This chain joins TRBV5-1 and TRBJ2-7, with a weak D call TRBD2 (5 bases). Germline CDR1 is SGHRS and CDR2 is YFSETQ. The CDR3 covers 15 residues. V was clipped by 4 bases and J by 6 bases, with 20 bases between them. CDR3 coding DNA: TGCGCCAGCAGCCTGGAGTCGGGATCTGCTACCGAGCAGTACTTC. Encoded protein: CASSLESGSATEQYF.

The J gene is TRBJ2-7, the V gene TRBV2; D possibly corresponds to TRBD1 (8 bases). V lost 6 bases and J 2 bases, leaving 14 bases between the germline ends. Germline values: CDR1 SNHLY, CDR2 FYNNEI. The CDR3 sequence is 14 residues long. The CDR3 reads CASRGGTGAYEQYF. CDR3 coding DNA: TGTGCCAGCAGGGGGGGGACAGGAGCCTACGAGCAGTACTTC.

The chain combines TRBV5-1 with TRBJ1-1, with no clear D. The length of the CDR3 is 13 residues. Germline CDR1 and CDR2: SGHRS and YFSETQ. Trimming cost V 1 base and J 3 bases, with 7 bases left between them. The CDR3 is CASSLPSYTEAFF. DNA for the CDR3: TGCGCCAGCAGCTTGCCTTCGTACACTGAAGCTTTCTTT.

The chain links TRBV12-3 or TRBV12-4 to TRBJ1-2; D is undetermined. Trimming removed 5 bases at V and 2 bases at J, with 3 bases between. The CDR3 extends over 11 amino acids. The CDR3 DNA is TGTGCCAGCAGTCAGAACTATGGCTACACCTTC. Translation gives CASSQNYGYTF.

The chain is built from TRBV3-1 (or the pseudogene TRBV3-2) and TRBJ2-2; 10 bases are shared with TRBD2. Germline loops: CDR1 LGHDT, CDR2 YNNKEL (reference sequence). This CDR3 spans 17 amino acids. J lost 0 bases, V lost 1 base, and 2 bases had no gene match. The CDR3 protein is CASSQVTSGTNTGELFF. CDR3 nucleotides: TGTGCCAGCAGCCAAGTTACTAGCGGGACGAACACCGGGGAGCTGTTTTTT.

The genes are TRBV5-1 and TRBJ2-2, with D tentatively TRBD1 (6 bases). The germline gives CDR1 SGHRS, CDR2 YFSETQ. The CDR3 contains 15 residues. Trimming left V 3 bases short and J 3 bases short, with 12 bases between. The CDR3: CASSSGGLDTGELFF. In DNA, the CDR3 is TGCGCCAGCAGCTCTGGGGGCCTCGACACCGGGGAGCTGTTTTTT.

The chain couples TRBV4-2 to TRBJ1-3; D is undetermined. This CDR3 has 15 residues. V was cut by 4 bases and J by 0 bases, with 10 bases left in between. Per germline, CDR1 LGHNA and CDR2 YNFKEQ. The CDR3 sequence is CASSPTRDSGNTIYF. DNA of the CDR3: TGTGCCAGCAGCCCCACCCGGGACTCTGGAAACACCATATATTTT.

The chain employs TRBV27 and TRBJ2-1, with D possibly TRBD2 on 7 matching bases. The CDR3 has 13 residues. V shed 6 bases and J shed 5 bases, with 11 bases lying between them. The V gene's germline CDR1 is MNHEY and CDR2 SMNVEV (reference sequence). The CDR3 DNA reads TGTGCCAGCAGCCGAGGGGGGGACAATGAGCAGTTCTTC. Amino acid sequence: CASSRGGDNEQFF.

V usage is TRBV21-1 and J usage is TRBJ2-1; whether TRBD2, the table's D call, matches the DNA was not checked. TRBV21-1 represents a pseudogene. This CDR3 contains 15 residues. CDR3 nucleotide sequence: TGTGCCAGCAGCAAGGGACTTCCCCACGGCAGTGAGCAGTTCTTC. As protein: CASSKGLPHGSEQFF.

This chain joins TRBV30 and TRBJ1-2; tentatively, D is TRBD1 (6 bases). Between the trimmed V and J ends, which lost 2 bases and 7 bases, there was a span of 14 bases. This CDR3 region has 13 residues. The germline V gene encodes CDR1 GTSNPN and CDR2 SVGIG (reference sequence). The CDR3 coding sequence is TGTGCCTGGAGTATAAACAGGGCAGCTGGCTACACCTTC. Protein: CAWSINRAAGYTF.

V gene TRBV14 combines with J gene TRBJ2-3, with D unclear. The CDR3 consists of 16 residues. Germline CDR1 SGHDN, CDR2 FVKESK. The V and J ends lost 2 bases and 4 bases respectively, with 16 bases between them. The CDR3 protein is CASSQRPYISSDTQYF. CDR3 DNA: TGTGCCAGCAGCCAACGTCCGTATATCAGTTCAGATACGCAGTATTTT.

The chain has TRBV2 and TRBJ1-5; no definite D call. The CDR3 has 17 amino acids. The germline V gene encodes CDR1 SNHLY and CDR2 FYNNEI. V was clipped by 1 base and J by 6 bases, with 19 bases between them. CDR3 in DNA: TGTGCCAGCAGTGAAGGGGCGAGGACCCGCAGCGGTCAGCCCCAGCATTTT. This gives the protein CASSEGARTRSGQPQHF.

The chain has TRBV4-3 and TRBJ1-3, with TRBD1 matching over 7 bases. Germline CDR1 and CDR2: LGHNA and YSLEER. The CDR3 contains 15 residues. V shed 4 bases and J 0 bases; nucleotides not matched to a gene: 3. The CDR3 protein is CASSPGQLSGNTIYF. The CDR3 bases are TGCGCCAGCAGCCCGGGACAGCTCTCTGGAAACACCATATATTTT.

The chain is built from TRBV7-2 and TRBJ1-1; D is possibly TRBD1 (6 bases). Germline CDR1 reads SGHTA; CDR2 reads FQGNSA. V was cut by 3 bases and J by 1 base, with 9 bases left in between. The CDR3 is made up of 14 amino acids. The CDR3 nucleotides read TGTGCCAGCAGCTTGTCCAGGGGGAACACTGAAGCTTTCTTT. This translates into CASSLSRGNTEAFF.

This chain joins TRBV30 and TRBJ1-2; unclear D gene. CDR1 is GTSNPN and CDR2 is SVGIG in the germline V gene (reference sequence). With 0 bases removed from V and 7 bases from J, the gap between germline ends came to 9 bases. The CDR3 consists of 12 residues. CDR3 DNA sequence: TGTGCCTGGAGTGTTTATAAGAGTGGCTACACCTTC. Translating gives CAWSVYKSGYTF. Drawing the rest from reference TRBV30 and TRBJ1-2, the complete variable domain is SQTIHQWPATLVQPVGSPLSLECTVEGTSNPNLYWYRQAAGRGLQLLFYSVGIGQISSEVPQNLSASRPQDRQFILSSKKLLLSDSGFYLCAWSVYKSGYTFGSGTRLTVV.

This rearrangement joins TRBV10-2 to TRBJ1-1; D unresolved. This CDR3 is 14 amino acids long. Per germline, CDR1 WSHSY and CDR2 SAAADI. The ends were cut back, 2 bases at V and 5 bases at J, with 12 bases in the middle. DNA of the CDR3: TGCGCCAGCAGTGAGACAACTGGGGAGACTGAAGCTTTCTTT. Amino acids: CASSETTGETEAFF.

The chain recombines TRBV7-2 with TRBJ1-1; D is uncertain. Trimming removed 7 bases from V and 3 bases from J, with 6 bases in between. Germline V CDR1 and CDR2: SGHTA, FQGNSA. CDR3 length: 11 residues. CDR3 amino acids: CASTVDTEAFF. Written as DNA, the CDR3 is TGTGCCAGCACAGTGGACACTGAAGCTTTCTTT. The whole variable domain, filled in from reference TRBV7-2 and TRBJ1-1, reads GAGVSQSPSNKVTEKGKDVELRCDPISGHTALYWYRQSLGQGLEFLIYFQGNSAPDKSGLPSDRFSAERTGGSVSTLTIQRTQQEDSAVYLCASTVDTEAFFGQGTRLTVV.

With respect to this clone: Relative to the germline gene, one junction end is altered; a read error may explain this. The J gene is TRBJ2-5, the V gene TRBV9; TRBD2 is a possible D gene (7 bases). This CDR3 region has 13 residues. Germline V gives CDR1 SGDLS, CDR2 YYNGEE. This CDR3 is CASSPGGGLAVNF. CDR3 DNA sequence: TGTGCCAGCAGCCCAGGAGGGGGGCTAGCGGTAAACTTC.

This clone was detected a few times. V is TRBV5-5 and J is TRBJ1-1; TRBD1 matches 9 bases. From germline, CDR1 is SGHKS and CDR2 YYEKEE (reference sequence). The CDR3 contains 14 residues. V shed 2 bases and J 11 bases; nucleotides not matched to a gene: 10. The DNA for the CDR3 is TGTGCCAGCAGCTTCGGGACAGGGAATAATCGGGCTTTCTTT. Amino acids: CASSFGTGNNRAFF.

The genes are TRBV29-1 and TRBJ2-1; 8 positions agree with TRBD2. J was trimmed by 8 bases and V by 7 bases; bases with no gene match: 10. The CDR3 loop spans 13 amino acids. The V gene's germline CDR1 is SQVTM and CDR2 ANQGSEA. The CDR3 nucleotides are TGCAGCGCTTCTTTCGGGAGGGCTTATGAGCAGTTCTTC. It translates to CSASFGRAYEQFF.